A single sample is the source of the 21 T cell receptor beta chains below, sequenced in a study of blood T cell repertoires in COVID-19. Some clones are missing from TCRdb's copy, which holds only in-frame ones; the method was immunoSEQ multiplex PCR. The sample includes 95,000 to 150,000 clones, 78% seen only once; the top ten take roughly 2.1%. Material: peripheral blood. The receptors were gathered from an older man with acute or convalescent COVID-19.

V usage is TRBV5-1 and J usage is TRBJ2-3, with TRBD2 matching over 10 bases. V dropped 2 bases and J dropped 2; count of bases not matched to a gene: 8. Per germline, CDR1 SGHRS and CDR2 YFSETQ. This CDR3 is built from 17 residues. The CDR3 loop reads CASSLAGGNFFTDTQYF. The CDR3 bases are TGCGCCAGCAGCTTAGCGGGGGGGAATTTCTTCACAGATACGCAGTATTTT.

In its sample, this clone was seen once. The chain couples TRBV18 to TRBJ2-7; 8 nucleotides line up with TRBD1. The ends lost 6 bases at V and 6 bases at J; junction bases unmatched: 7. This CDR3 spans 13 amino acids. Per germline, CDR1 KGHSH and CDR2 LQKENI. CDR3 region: CASSPGGWGEQYF. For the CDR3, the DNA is TGTGCCAGCTCTCCAGGGGGCTGGGGCGAGCAGTACTTC.

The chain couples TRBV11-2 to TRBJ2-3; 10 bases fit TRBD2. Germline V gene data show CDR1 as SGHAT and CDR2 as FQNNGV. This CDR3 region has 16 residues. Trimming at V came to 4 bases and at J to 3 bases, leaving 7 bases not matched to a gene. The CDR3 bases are TGTGCCAGCAGCTCTCCTAGCGGGGGTGGGACAGATACGCAGTATTTT. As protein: CASSSPSGGGTDTQYF.

As DNA, the CDR3 is TGTGCCAGCAGTGAAGGGAGGGATCGAGCTGGCTACACCTTC. The encoded protein is CASSEGRDRAGYTF. The genes are TRBV2 and TRBJ1-2; unclear D gene. Germline CDR1 reads SNHLY; CDR2 reads FYNNEI. The CDR3 has 14 amino acids. V lost 1 base to trimming and J lost 7 bases, with 13 bases between them.

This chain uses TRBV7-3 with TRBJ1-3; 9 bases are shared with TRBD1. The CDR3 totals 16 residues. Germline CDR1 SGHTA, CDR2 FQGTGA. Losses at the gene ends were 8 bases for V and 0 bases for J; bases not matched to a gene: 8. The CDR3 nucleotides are TGTGCCAGCCCCCCGGGACAGGGCCTCTCTGGAAACACCATATATTTT. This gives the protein CASPPGQGLSGNTIYF.

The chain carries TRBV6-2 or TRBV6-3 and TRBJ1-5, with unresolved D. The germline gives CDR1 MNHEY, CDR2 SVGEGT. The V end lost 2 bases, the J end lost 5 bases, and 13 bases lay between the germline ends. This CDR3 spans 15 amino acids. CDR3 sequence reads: CASSYDGIGHQPQHF. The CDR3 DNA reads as TGTGCCAGCAGTTACGACGGGATAGGACATCAGCCCCAGCATTTT.

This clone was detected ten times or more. CDR3 region: CASSPDSYGYTF. CDR3 DNA sequence: TGTGCCAGCTCACCGGACAGCTATGGCTACACCTTC. The chain uses TRBV18 and TRBJ1-2; D might be TRBD1 (6 bases). This CDR3 is built from 12 residues. Germline V gene sequence: CDR1 KGHSH, CDR2 LQKENI. Trimming cost V 3 bases and J 4 bases, with 6 bases left between them.

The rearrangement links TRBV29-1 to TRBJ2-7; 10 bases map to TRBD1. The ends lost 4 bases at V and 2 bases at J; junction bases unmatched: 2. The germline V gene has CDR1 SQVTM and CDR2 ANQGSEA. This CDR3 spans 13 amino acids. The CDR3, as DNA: TGCAGCGTTGTGGGGACAGGGGCCTACGAGCAGTACTTC. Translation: CSVVGTGAYEQYF.

Here the CDR3 reads CATSDAGGRQTQYF. Written as DNA, the CDR3 is TGTGCCACCAGTGACGCAGGGGGCAGGCAGACCCAGTACTTC. This chain uses TRBV24-1 with TRBJ2-5, with TRBD1 matching over 8 bases. The CDR3 spans 14 residues. CDR1 and CDR2 from the germline V gene are KGHDR and SFDVKD. V was clipped by 4 bases and J by 6 bases; unmatched bases: 6.

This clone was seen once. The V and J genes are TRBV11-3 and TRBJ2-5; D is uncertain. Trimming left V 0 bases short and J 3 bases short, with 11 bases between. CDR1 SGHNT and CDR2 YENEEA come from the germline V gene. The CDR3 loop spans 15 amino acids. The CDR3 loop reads CASSLDFYRKETQYF. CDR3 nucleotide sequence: TGTGCCAGCAGCTTAGATTTTTACAGAAAAGAGACCCAGTACTTC.

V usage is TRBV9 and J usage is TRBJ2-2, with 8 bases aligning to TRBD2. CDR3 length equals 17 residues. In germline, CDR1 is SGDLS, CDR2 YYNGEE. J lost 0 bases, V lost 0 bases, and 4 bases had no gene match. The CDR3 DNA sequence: TGTGCCAGCAGCGTAGTTGATAGCGGGGCGAACACCGGGGAGCTGTTTTTT. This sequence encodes CASSVVDSGANTGELFF.

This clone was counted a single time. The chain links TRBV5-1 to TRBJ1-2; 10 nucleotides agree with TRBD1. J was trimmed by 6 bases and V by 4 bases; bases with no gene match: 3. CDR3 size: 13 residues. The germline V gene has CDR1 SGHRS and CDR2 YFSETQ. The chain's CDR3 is CASSEGQGHGYTF. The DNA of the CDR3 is TGCGCCAGCAGCGAGGGACAGGGGCATGGCTACACCTTC.

The CDR3 is CASAQGIDEQFF. CDR3 sequence (DNA): TGTGCCAGTGCACAGGGCATCGATGAGCAGTTCTTC. This sequence joins TRBV5-6 and TRBJ2-1, with D possibly being TRBD1 (6 bases). Germline-derived CDR1 and CDR2 are SGHDT and YYEEEE. The ends were cut back, 8 bases at V and 8 bases at J, with 14 bases in the middle. The CDR3 consists of 12 residues.

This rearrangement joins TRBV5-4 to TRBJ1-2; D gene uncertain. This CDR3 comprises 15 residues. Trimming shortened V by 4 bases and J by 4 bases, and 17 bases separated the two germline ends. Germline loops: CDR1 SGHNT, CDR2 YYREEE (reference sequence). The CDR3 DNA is TGTGCCAGCAGCCCTGACGATCGGGTTACCTATGGCTACACCTTC. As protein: CASSPDDRVTYGYTF.

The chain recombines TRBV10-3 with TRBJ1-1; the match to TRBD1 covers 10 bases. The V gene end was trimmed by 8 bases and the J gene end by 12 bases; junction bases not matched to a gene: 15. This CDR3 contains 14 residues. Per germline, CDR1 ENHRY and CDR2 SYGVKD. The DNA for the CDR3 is TGTGCCATCCGAGGGACAGGGGAGGACGCCTTGACTTTCTTT. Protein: CAIRGTGEDALTFF.

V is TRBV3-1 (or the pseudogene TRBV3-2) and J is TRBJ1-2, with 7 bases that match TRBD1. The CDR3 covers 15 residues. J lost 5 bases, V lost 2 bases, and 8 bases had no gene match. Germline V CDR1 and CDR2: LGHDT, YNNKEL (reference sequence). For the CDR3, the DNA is TGTGCCAGCAGCCAATTGGAAGGACAGGCTTATGGCTACACCTTC. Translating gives CASSQLEGQAYGYTF.

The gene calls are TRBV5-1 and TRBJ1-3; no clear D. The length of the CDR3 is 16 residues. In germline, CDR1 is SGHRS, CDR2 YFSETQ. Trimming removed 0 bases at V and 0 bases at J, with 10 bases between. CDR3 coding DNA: TGCGCCAGCAGCTTGGGGGCCACTCACTCTGGAAACACCATATATTTT. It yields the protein CASSLGATHSGNTIYF.

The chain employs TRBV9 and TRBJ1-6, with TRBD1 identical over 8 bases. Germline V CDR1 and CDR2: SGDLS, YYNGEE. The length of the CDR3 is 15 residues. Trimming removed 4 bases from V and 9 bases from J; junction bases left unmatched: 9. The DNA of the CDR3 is TGTGCCAGCAGCCCTGGAGGACAGGGAGGTTCACCCCTCCACTTT. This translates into CASSPGGQGGSPLHF.

This CDR3 is CASSPILASHEQYF. Here the CDR3 DNA reads TGTGCCAGCAGTCCAATACTAGCTTCCCACGAGCAGTACTTC. The genes are TRBV27 and TRBJ2-7; perhaps TRBD2 as D (6 bases). The CDR3 runs 14 residues. The V and J ends lost 5 bases and 5 bases respectively, with 16 bases between them. Germline CDR1 is MNHEY and CDR2 is SMNVEV (reference sequence).

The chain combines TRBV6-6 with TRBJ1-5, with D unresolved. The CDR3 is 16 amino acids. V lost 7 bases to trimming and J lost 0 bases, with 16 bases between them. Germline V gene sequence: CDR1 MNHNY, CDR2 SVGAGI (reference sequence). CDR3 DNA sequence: TGTGCCAGCACCCACGCAGGAGGATATAGCAATCAGCCCCAGCATTTT. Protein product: CASTHAGGYSNQPQHF.

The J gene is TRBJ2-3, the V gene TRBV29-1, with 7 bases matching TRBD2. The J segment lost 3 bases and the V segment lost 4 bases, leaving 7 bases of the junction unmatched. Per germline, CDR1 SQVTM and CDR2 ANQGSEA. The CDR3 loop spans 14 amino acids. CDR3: CSVGERGPTDTQYF. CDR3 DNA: TGCAGCGTTGGGGAGCGGGGTCCGACAGATACGCAGTATTTT.